These 23 T cell receptor beta chains were sequenced from one sample in a study of cytomegalovirus exposure and HLA in healthy donors. PCR used 60 Vbeta primers and 13 Jbeta primers. Here immunoSEQ multiplex PCR was the method, and the copy in TCRdb shows in-frame clones only, minus some. The table has some 200,000 clones, 81% seen once; the top ten hold around 4%. The specimen sequenced was PBMCs. These receptors were taken from a man aged 45-65 years in good health and CMV-seronegative.

This clone was observed a handful of times. The V call is TRBV7-2, the J call TRBJ2-1, with 8 bases that match TRBD2. The J segment lost 3 bases and the V segment lost 4 bases, leaving 2 bases of the junction unmatched. Germline V lookup: CDR1 SGHTA, CDR2 FQGNSA. The CDR3 contains 14 residues. The CDR3 region has the DNA TGTGCCAGCAGCTCTCGGGGGGGCTACAATGAGCAGTTCTTC. It yields the protein CASSSRGGYNEQFF.

V usage is TRBV7-9 and J usage is TRBJ2-1; no clear D. V was clipped by 5 bases and J by 5 bases, with 7 bases between them. The CDR3 contains 12 residues. Germline V gene data show CDR1 as SEHNR and CDR2 as FQNEAQ (reference sequence). The CDR3 here is CASSARDNEQFF. The CDR3 DNA follows: TGTGCCAGCAGCGCCCGGGACAATGAGCAGTTCTTC.

The rearrangement links TRBV5-1 to TRBJ1-4; D not certain. This CDR3 is 13 amino acids long. The germline V and J ends were trimmed by 1 base and 6 bases, with 7 bases remaining between them. The germline V gene has CDR1 SGHRS and CDR2 YFSETQ. The CDR3 DNA sequence: TGCGCCAGCAGCTTGCGGGTTGATGAAAAACTGTTTTTT. It is translated as CASSLRVDEKLFF.

This clone was detected only once. In the same sample, other DNA sequences code for this CDR3. J is TRBJ1-4 and V is TRBV19; TRBD1 aligns across 9 bases. Germline trimming cut 10 bases from V and 7 bases from J; bases unmatched to any gene: 7. The CDR3 extends over 13 amino acids. CDR1 and CDR2 from the germline V gene are LNHDA and SQIVND (reference sequence). CDR3 bases: TGTGCCACTCGCGACAGGGGGGGTGAAAAACTGTTTTTT. It encodes CATRDRGGEKLFF.

This clone was picked up a small number of times. The genes are TRBV5-6 and TRBJ2-7; D possibly corresponds to TRBD2 (6 bases). This CDR3 has 14 residues. Germline CDR1 is SGHDT and CDR2 is YYEEEE. V dropped 7 bases and J dropped 1 base, with 15 bases sitting between them. The CDR3 reads CASQLSGTSYEQYF. The CDR3 nucleotides are TGTGCCAGCCAATTAAGTGGGACTTCCTACGAGCAGTACTTC. The full variable domain, rest sourced from reference TRBV5-6 and TRBJ2-7, is DAGVTQSPTHLIKTRGQQVTLRCSPKSGHDTVSWYQQALGQGPQFIFQYYEEEERQRGNFPDRFSGHQFPNYSSELNVNALLLGDSALYLCASQLSGTSYEQYFGPGTRLTVT.

This clone was detected once. The chain is built from TRBV13 and TRBJ1-2, with TRBD1 as a possible D gene (5 bases). The CDR3 length is 13 residues. Trimming removed 5 bases from V and 7 bases from J, with 14 bases in between. Germline-derived CDR1 and CDR2 are PRHDT and FYEKMQ (reference sequence). The CDR3: CASSPDSFGGYTF. DNA for the CDR3: TGTGCCAGCAGCCCCGACAGCTTTGGTGGCTACACCTTC.

The rearrangement links TRBV9 to TRBJ2-5, with D possibly being TRBD2 (7 bases). V dropped 6 bases and J dropped 5 bases, with 23 bases sitting between them. CDR1 and CDR2 from the germline V gene are SGDLS and YYNGEE. This CDR3 spans 16 amino acids. CDR3 amino acids: CASIGPLGGRWETQYF. The CDR3 DNA sequence: TGTGCCAGCATCGGCCCCCTCGGGGGGCGGTGGGAGACCCAGTACTTC.

The chain uses TRBV5-5 and TRBJ2-5; 8 nucleotides agree with TRBD1. Trimming removed 3 bases from V and 3 bases from J; junction bases left unmatched: 7. Germline values: CDR1 SGHKS, CDR2 YYEKEE (reference sequence). This CDR3 is built from 15 residues. The CDR3 DNA reads as TGTGCCAGCAGCTCGCCAGGGGGCGTCAAAGAGACCCAGTACTTC. Protein: CASSSPGGVKETQYF.

DNA of the CDR3: TGTGCCAGTACCGAACAGGGACACACTGAAGCTTTCTTT. Its protein product is CASTEQGHTEAFF. The rearrangement links TRBV19 to TRBJ1-1; D may be TRBD1 (6 bases). The germline V gene encodes CDR1 LNHDA and CDR2 SQIVND (reference sequence). V was clipped by 7 bases and J by 3 bases, with 12 bases between them. The CDR3 sequence is 13 residues long. Full variable domain (rest looked up from reference TRBV19 and TRBJ1-1): DGGITQSPKYLFRKEGQNVTLSCEQNLNHDAMYWYRQDPGQGLRLIYYSQIVNDFQKGDIAEGYSVSREKKESFPLTVTSAQKNPTAFYLCASTEQGHTEAFFGQGTRLTVV.

The J gene is TRBJ2-3, the V gene TRBV12-5, with D possibly being TRBD2 (5 bases). Per germline, CDR1 LGHNT and CDR2 FRNRAP. The CDR3 contains 17 residues. The V gene lost 4 bases and the J gene lost 2 bases, with 19 bases spanning the gap. The CDR3 here is CASGSRTQAGITDTQYF. DNA for the CDR3: TGTGCTAGTGGTTCCCGGACCCAGGCGGGTATCACAGATACGCAGTATTTT.

The table lists this clone with a few counts. J is TRBJ2-1 and V is TRBV30; the D is unclear. CDR3 length equals 12 residues. The germline CDR1 and CDR2 sequences are GTSNPN and SVGIG (reference sequence). V shed 2 bases and J shed 10 bases, with 12 bases lying between them. The CDR3 DNA sequence: TGTGCCTGGAGTCCGAGCACCCTAGAGCAGTTCTTC. This encodes CAWSPSTLEQFF.

The chain has TRBV5-1 and TRBJ1-4; no clear D gene. V gave up 0 bases and J gave up 4 bases, with 7 bases separating them. This CDR3 contains 14 residues. Per germline, CDR1 SGHRS and CDR2 YFSETQ. The CDR3 sequence is CASSLAEGNEKLFF. CDR3 in DNA: TGCGCCAGCAGCTTGGCGGAGGGTAATGAAAAACTGTTTTTT. The full variable domain, its missing parts supplied by reference TRBV5-1 and TRBJ1-4, is KAGVTQTPRYLIKTRGQQVTLSCSPISGHRSVSWYQQTPGQGLQFLFEYFSETQRNKGNFPGRFSGRQFSNSRSEMNVSTLELGDSALYLCASSLAEGNEKLFFGSGTQLSVL.

The chain is built from TRBV9 and TRBJ2-2, with 9 bases fitting TRBD2. Per the germline V gene, CDR1 is SGDLS and CDR2 is YYNGEE. V gave up 0 bases and J gave up 4 bases; unmatched junction bases: 7. This CDR3 spans 17 amino acids. CDR3 residues: CASSVVAGGPFTGELFF. The CDR3 DNA reads TGTGCCAGCAGCGTAGTGGCGGGGGGGCCATTCACCGGGGAGCTGTTTTTT.

As for this clone: An end of the junction does not agree with germline; a read error may underlie this. V is TRBV7-7 and J is TRBJ2-1; the match to TRBD2 covers 11 bases. The length of the CDR3 is 15 residues. CDR1 is SSHAT, CDR2 FNYEAQ, per germline (reference sequence). The CDR3 loop is CASSLGTSGYNEQFF. DNA for the CDR3: TGTGCTAGCAGCCTCGGGACTAGCGGCTACAATGAGCAGTTCTTC. The complete variable domain, with remaining parts taken from reference TRBV7-7 and TRBJ2-1, reads GAGVSQSPRYKVTKRGQDVTLRCDPISSHATLYWYQQALGQGPEFLTYFNYEAQPDKSGLPSDRFSAERPEGSISTLTIQRTEQRDSAMYRCASSLGTSGYNEQFFGPGTRLTVL.

The chain has TRBV29-1 and TRBJ2-3, with D perhaps TRBD1 (6 bases). The CDR3 has 12 residues. Germline lookup yields CDR1 SQVTM and CDR2 ANQGSEA. Trimming took off 4 bases at V and 4 bases at J, with 9 bases between the two ends. In nucleotides, the CDR3 is TGCAGCGTTGTACAGGGCTCAGATACGCAGTATTTT. It encodes CSVVQGSDTQYF.

The sample holds one count of this clone. The CDR3 region has the DNA TGTGCCTGGAGGGGGAGCGAGACCCAGTACTTC. Protein: CAWRGSETQYF. The chain links TRBV30 to TRBJ2-5; TRBD2 is a possible D gene (5 bases). V was trimmed by 3 bases and J by 5 bases, leaving 7 bases between them. This CDR3 region has 11 residues. The germline V gene has CDR1 GTSNPN and CDR2 SVGIG (reference sequence).

This chain joins TRBV11-2 and TRBJ2-5; 10 bases map to TRBD1. The DNA end lines up better with TRBJ2-7; the J call may be wrong. The CDR3 sequence is 14 residues long. CDR1 and CDR2 (germline): SGHAT, FQNNGV. DNA for the CDR3: TGTGCCAGCAGCCAGGACAGGGGGTTATACGAGCAGTACTTC. Protein sequence: CASSQDRGLYEQYF.

The chain couples TRBV4-3 to TRBJ2-7; perhaps TRBD1 as D (6 bases). The CDR3 totals 17 residues. In germline, CDR1 is LGHNA, CDR2 YSLEER. V lost 0 bases and J 2 bases, leaving 17 bases between the germline ends. CDR3 residues: CASSQDHLDRSPYEQYF. CDR3 DNA sequence: TGCGCCAGCAGCCAAGATCATCTCGACAGGTCTCCCTACGAGCAGTACTTC.

The gene calls are TRBV18 and TRBJ2-3, with D tentatively TRBD1 (6 bases). Germline CDR1 and CDR2: KGHSH and LQKENI. The V gene lost 4 bases and the J gene lost 0 bases, with 11 bases spanning the gap. The CDR3 is made up of 15 amino acids. The CDR3 sequence is CASSRQEISTDTQYF. DNA of the CDR3: TGTGCCAGCTCACGACAGGAAATCAGCACAGATACGCAGTATTTT. The full variable domain, its missing parts supplied by reference TRBV18 and TRBJ2-3, is NAGVMQNPRHLVRRRGQEARLRCSPMKGHSHVYWYRQLPEEGLKFMVYLQKENIIDESGMPKERFSAEFPKEGPSILRIQQVVRGDSAAYFCASSRQEISTDTQYFGPGTRLTVL.

The rearrangement joins TRBV7-3 to TRBJ1-1; maybe TRBD1 (5 bases). The CDR3 is made up of 15 amino acids. Trimming took off 2 bases at V and 3 bases at J, with 13 bases between the two ends. Germline V CDR1 and CDR2: SGHTA, FQGTGA. The DNA for the CDR3 is TGTGCCAGCAGCTTAGACTCCGGGACTTACACTGAAGCTTTCTTT. This codes for CASSLDSGTYTEAFF.

The chain combines TRBV14 with TRBJ2-7; 12 positions agree with TRBD2. The V and J ends lost 3 bases and 7 bases, in that order; junction bases with no gene match: 13. The germline CDR1 and CDR2 sequences are SGHDN and FVKESK. This CDR3 has 17 amino acids. For the CDR3, the DNA is TGTGCCAGCAGCCATAGCCCACTAGCGGGGGGCCCAGAAGAGCAGTACTTC. This gives the protein CASSHSPLAGGPEEQYF.

Concerning this clone itself: The identical CDR3 is also encoded by other nucleotide sequences in the sample. The V and J genes are TRBV5-8 and TRBJ2-7; no definite D call. Trimming stripped 4 bases from V and 2 bases from J, with 4 bases between. Per the germline V gene, CDR1 is SGHTS and CDR2 is YDEGEE. The CDR3 sequence is 11 residues long. CDR3 residues: CASSPTYEQYF. The CDR3 nucleotides read TGTGCCAGCAGCCCAACCTACGAGCAGTACTTC.

The CDR3 reads CASSSGEKGNQPQHF. The CDR3 DNA is TGTGCCAGCAGTTCCGGGGAGAAGGGCAATCAGCCCCAGCATTTT. The J gene is TRBJ1-5, the V gene TRBV6-5; D is unresolved. Germline CDR1 and CDR2: MNHEY and SVGAGI. Trimming removed 4 bases from V and 2 bases from J, with 12 bases in between. The CDR3 is made up of 15 amino acids.